The 18 T cell receptor beta chains listed next were all sequenced from one sample in a study of T cell changes during pregnancy in multiple sclerosis. Produced via immunoSEQ multiplex PCR; TCRdb's table is partial and in-frame only. In the table there are 45,000 to 60,000 clones, about 91% of which are singletons. The sample consisted of CD4+ T cells from peripheral blood mononuclear cells, taken in the second trimester of pregnancy. These receptors were obtained from a female donor with multiple sclerosis, enrolled in a pregnancy study.

The chain employs TRBV30 and TRBJ2-5; a weak D match, TRBD1 (6 bases). CDR1 and CDR2 (germline): GTSNPN, SVGIG (reference sequence). Trimming shortened V by 0 bases and J by 1 base, and 15 bases separated the two germline ends. The CDR3 spans 16 residues. The CDR3, as DNA: TGTGCCTGGAGTGTACTGGGTGTGGGGGCCCAAGAGACCCAGTACTTC. Translated: CAWSVLGVGAQETQYF.

The chain uses TRBV5-7 and TRBJ1-1; 11 nucleotides agree with TRBD1. TRBV5-7 is an open reading frame whose function is uncertain. The CDR3 covers 14 residues. The V segment lost 3 bases and the J segment 4 bases; nucleotides outside the gene matches: 2. CDR3 loop: CASSSGTGGTEAFF. CDR3 DNA sequence: TGTGCCAGCAGCTCCGGGACAGGGGGCACTGAAGCTTTCTTT.

The chain carries TRBV19 and TRBJ1-1, with 9 nucleotides matching TRBD1. CDR3 length: 13 amino acids. Unmatched junction bases numbered 2, after V lost 6 bases and J lost 3 bases. The germline CDR1 and CDR2 sequences are LNHDA and SQIVND (reference sequence). The CDR3 loop reads CASRRQGDTEAFF. CDR3 coding DNA: TGTGCCAGTAGACGACAGGGGGACACTGAAGCTTTCTTT.

This clone was seen only once. The V and J genes are TRBV28 and TRBJ1-4; no clear D gene. Germline assignment: CDR1 MDHEN and CDR2 SYDVKM. The V end was cut by 4 bases, the J end by 5 bases, with 5 bases between. CDR3 length: 12 residues. The CDR3 spells CASSSGNEKLFF. The CDR3, as DNA: TGTGCCAGCAGTTCGGGAAATGAAAAACTGTTTTTT.

The chain combines TRBV11-2 with TRBJ2-3; the match to TRBD2 covers 11 bases. The CDR3 is 14 amino acids. Looked up from germline, CDR1 is SGHAT and CDR2 is FQNNGV. J lost 4 bases, V lost 4 bases, and 1 base had no gene match. DNA of the CDR3: TGTGCCAGCAGCTCGGGACTAGCGGCAGATACGCAGTATTTT. Protein: CASSSGLAADTQYF.

This rearrangement joins TRBV11-1 to TRBJ1-6, with 7 bases fitting TRBD1. From germline, CDR1 is SGHAT and CDR2 FQDESV (reference sequence). After removal of 5 bases from V and 7 bases from J, the junction contained 8 bases not matched to a gene. The CDR3 runs to 15 residues. The CDR3 sequence: CASSPRTGYNSPLHF. For the CDR3, the DNA is TGTGCCAGCAGCCCGCGGACAGGCTACAATTCACCCCTCCACTTT.

The rearrangement joins TRBV29-1 to TRBJ2-7, with D unclear. Trimming took off 4 bases at V and 0 bases at J, with 10 bases between the two ends. CDR3 length: 13 residues. Germline V CDR1 and CDR2: SQVTM, ANQGSEA. The CDR3 DNA reads as TGCAGCGTTGGCGTCGTGAGCTCCTACGAGCAGTACTTC. Residues: CSVGVVSSYEQYF.

The chain is built from TRBV30 and TRBJ1-5, with TRBD1 as a possible D gene (6 bases). V gave up 0 bases and J gave up 7 bases, with 13 bases separating them. The CDR3 runs 14 residues. Germline V lookup: CDR1 GTSNPN, CDR2 SVGIG (reference sequence). CDR3 sequence: CAWSVLGTSQPQHF. DNA of the CDR3: TGTGCCTGGAGTGTACTGGGGACATCCCAGCCCCAGCATTTT.

The chain recombines TRBV30 with TRBJ1-5; the D is unclear. Trimming shortened V by 4 bases and J by 5 bases, and 9 bases separated the two germline ends. Germline CDR1 reads GTSNPN; CDR2 reads SVGIG (reference sequence). There are 12 residues in the CDR3. The CDR3 spells CAWTTGDQPQHF. Written as DNA, the CDR3 is TGTGCCTGGACGACTGGAGATCAGCCCCAGCATTTT.

The chain carries TRBV12-5 and TRBJ2-1; 11 nucleotides align to TRBD2. Germline assignment: CDR1 LGHNT and CDR2 FRNRAP. J lost 5 bases, V lost 5 bases, and 8 bases had no gene match. The CDR3 sequence is 16 residues long. The CDR3 loop reads CASGTSGGLGDNEQFF. The CDR3 bases are TGTGCTAGTGGTACTAGCGGGGGTCTTGGGGACAATGAGCAGTTCTTC.

The chain uses TRBV6-6 and TRBJ2-2; D is perhaps TRBD2 (5 bases). Trimming took 4 bases from V and 4 from J, leaving 16 bases between them. Germline V gene data show CDR1 as MNHNY and CDR2 as SVGAGI (reference sequence). CDR3 length equals 16 residues. The CDR3 protein is CASSSPPGAGTGELFF. The CDR3 bases are TGTGCCAGCAGTTCCCCCCCAGGCGCGGGCACCGGGGAGCTGTTTTTT.

V and J are TRBV2 and TRBJ1-1; unclear D gene. The CDR3 consists of 14 residues. Germline V CDR1 and CDR2: SNHLY, FYNNEI. Deletions cut 0 bases from V and 1 base from J, with 6 bases between. The CDR3 protein is CASSEAMANTEAFF. Here the CDR3 DNA reads TGTGCCAGCAGTGAAGCTATGGCGAACACTGAAGCTTTCTTT. The entire variable domain, with the rest obtained from reference TRBV2 and TRBJ1-1, is as follows: EPEVTQTPSHQVTQMGQEVILRCVPISNHLYFYWYRQILGQKVEFLVSFYNNEISEKSEIFDDQFSVERPDGSNFTLKIRSTKLEDSAMYFCASSEAMANTEAFFGQGTRLTVV.

The genes are TRBV7-2 and TRBJ2-1; D possibly corresponds to TRBD2 (5 bases). This CDR3 contains 14 residues. Between the trimmed V and J ends, which lost 5 bases and 5 bases, there was a span of 13 bases. Looked up from germline, CDR1 is SGHTA and CDR2 is FQGNSA. The CDR3 DNA sequence: TGTGCCAGCAGCCCCAACGGGGTCAACAATGAGCAGTTCTTC. Protein sequence: CASSPNGVNNEQFF.

V is TRBV29-1 and J is TRBJ2-1; TRBD2 aligns across 10 bases. Trimming took 6 bases from V and 6 from J; bases not matched to a gene: 8. The CDR3 extends over 14 amino acids. The V gene's germline CDR1 is SQVTM and CDR2 ANQGSEA. CDR3 in amino acids: CSVDTSGALNEQFF. The DNA of the CDR3 is TGCAGCGTCGATACTAGCGGGGCCCTCAATGAGCAGTTCTTC.

The count of this clone is one. V usage is TRBV7-2 and J usage is TRBJ1-1, with D possibly matching TRBD1 (5 bases). The CDR3 runs 14 residues. CDR1 and CDR2 (germline): SGHTA, FQGNSA. The V gene lost 5 bases and the J gene lost 0 bases, with 10 bases spanning the gap. For the CDR3, the DNA is TGTGCCAGCAGCCCACAGGTAATGAACACTGAAGCTTTCTTT. Its protein product is CASSPQVMNTEAFF.

The rearrangement uses TRBV29-1 and TRBJ2-7; D possibly corresponds to TRBD2 (6 bases). The CDR3 covers 12 residues. Germline CDR1 SQVTM, CDR2 ANQGSEA. V was clipped by 4 bases and J by 1 base, with 8 bases between them. This CDR3 is CSVGRGSYEQYF. In DNA, the CDR3 is TGCAGCGTTGGGAGGGGATCCTACGAGCAGTACTTC.

The chain joins TRBV2 to TRBJ1-5; 9 bases are shared with TRBD1. Losses at the gene ends were 5 bases for V and 1 base for J; bases not matched to a gene: 3. Germline V CDR1 and CDR2: SNHLY, FYNNEI. This CDR3 contains 15 residues. The CDR3 DNA is TGTGCCAGCAGTCAACAGGGGGCAAGCAATCAGCCCCAGCATTTT. It encodes CASSQQGASNQPQHF.

This sequence joins TRBV29-1 and TRBJ1-1, with TRBD1 identical over 7 bases. In germline, CDR1 is SQVTM, CDR2 ANQGSEA. V was clipped by 6 bases and J by 1 base; unmatched bases: 20. The CDR3 consists of 18 residues. CDR3 loop: CSVAAYRGPGSGNTEAFF. CDR3 DNA sequence: TGCAGCGTCGCTGCTTACAGGGGCCCTGGTAGCGGGAACACTGAAGCTTTCTTT.